The clone carrying this TCR beta chain came up once. The target antigen is unknown. TCRB was sequenced at Survey level resolution. Measured with immunoSEQ multiplex PCR; TCRdb has only the in-frame clones, and not every one. The sample shows over 8,000 clones, roughly 80% of them seen only once. The data were taken from a study of follicular helper T cells after annual influenza vaccination. Time point in this sample: 2014-2015 season, pre-vaccination. Per time point, about 35-110 mL of blood was sampled. Findings and caveats of the study: ICOS+CD38+ cTfh clonality change tracked circulating plasmablast frequency change. Successive annual vaccinations recalled a recurrent oligoclonal ICOS+CD38+ cTfh response with influenza-specific clonotypes.

CDR3 length equals 16 residues. Trimming cost V 3 bases and J 0 bases, with 12 bases left between them. Germline loops: CDR1 KGHSH, CDR2 LQKENI. The clonotype comes from an adult who received the influenza vaccine. The V gene is TRBV18, the J gene TRBJ1-3, with D possibly matching TRBD1 (5 bases). The source was CXCR5+ CD38- circulating T follicular helper cells from blood, collected on the day of influenza vaccination. As to subset: circulating Tfh, non-naive CD4+CXCR5+PD-1+ (ICOS+CD38+ or ICOS-CD38-). CDR3 sequence reads: CASSPFDSSSGNTIYF. CDR3 nucleotides: TGTGCCAGCTCACCTTTTGACAGCAGCTCTGGAAACACCATATATTTT.